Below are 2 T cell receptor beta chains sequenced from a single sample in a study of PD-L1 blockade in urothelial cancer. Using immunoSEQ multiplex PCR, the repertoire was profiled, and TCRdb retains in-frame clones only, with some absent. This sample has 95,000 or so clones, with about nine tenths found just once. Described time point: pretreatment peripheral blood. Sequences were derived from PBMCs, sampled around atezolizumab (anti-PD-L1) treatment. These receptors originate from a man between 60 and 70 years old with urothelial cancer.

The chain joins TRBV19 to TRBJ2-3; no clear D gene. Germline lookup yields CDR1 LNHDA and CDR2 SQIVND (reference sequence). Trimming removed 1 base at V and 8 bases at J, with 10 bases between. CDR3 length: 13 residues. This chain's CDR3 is CASSIAPFSTQYF. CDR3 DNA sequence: TGTGCCAGTAGTATAGCTCCATTCAGTACGCAGTATTTT. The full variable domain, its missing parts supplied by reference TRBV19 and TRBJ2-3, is DGGITQSPKYLFRKEGQNVTLSCEQNLNHDAMYWYRQDPGQGLRLIYYSQIVNDFQKGDIAEGYSVSREKKESFPLTVTSAQKNPTAFYLCASSIAPFSTQYFGPGTRLTVL.

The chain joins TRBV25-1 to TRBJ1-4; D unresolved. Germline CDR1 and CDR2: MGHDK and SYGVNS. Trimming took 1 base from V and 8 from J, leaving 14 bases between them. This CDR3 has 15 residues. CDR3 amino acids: CASSEFRGAEEKLFF. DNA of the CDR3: TGTGCCAGCAGTGAATTTCGGGGTGCTGAGGAAAAACTGTTTTTT.